This T cell receptor (beta chain) was captured in a study of T cells expressing NK-cell markers. Study-level findings and limits: Each of about six donors carried dominant NKG2C+ clonotypes accounting for roughly 1.0-7.5% of CD8+ T cells. The CD3+CD56-NKG2C+ fraction of a handful of donors was likewise dominated by these clonotypes.

Germline CDR1 and CDR2: DFQATT and SNEGSKA (reference sequence). The length of the CDR3 is 14 residues. Concerning this clonotype itself: Its antigen is undetermined.

The cDNA for TCR beta came from 5'RACE template switching with UMIs. Reanalyzing the 5' RACE reads, TCRdb keeps one entry per CDR3 protein, without DNA. The sample features more than 400,000 distinct CDR3 sequences, with under 7.5% in its top ten. The V gene is TRBV20-1, the J gene TRBJ2-1; checking the TCRdb D call of TRBD2 is not possible without DNA. Sequencing was carried out using blood T cells: a sorted CD56 or NKG2C T cell subset, CD4+ or CD8+ T cells, or bulk PBMC T cells (not recorded which). The TCR was taken from a woman between 18 and 75 years old in good health. The chain's CDR3 is CSARVLADNNEQFF.